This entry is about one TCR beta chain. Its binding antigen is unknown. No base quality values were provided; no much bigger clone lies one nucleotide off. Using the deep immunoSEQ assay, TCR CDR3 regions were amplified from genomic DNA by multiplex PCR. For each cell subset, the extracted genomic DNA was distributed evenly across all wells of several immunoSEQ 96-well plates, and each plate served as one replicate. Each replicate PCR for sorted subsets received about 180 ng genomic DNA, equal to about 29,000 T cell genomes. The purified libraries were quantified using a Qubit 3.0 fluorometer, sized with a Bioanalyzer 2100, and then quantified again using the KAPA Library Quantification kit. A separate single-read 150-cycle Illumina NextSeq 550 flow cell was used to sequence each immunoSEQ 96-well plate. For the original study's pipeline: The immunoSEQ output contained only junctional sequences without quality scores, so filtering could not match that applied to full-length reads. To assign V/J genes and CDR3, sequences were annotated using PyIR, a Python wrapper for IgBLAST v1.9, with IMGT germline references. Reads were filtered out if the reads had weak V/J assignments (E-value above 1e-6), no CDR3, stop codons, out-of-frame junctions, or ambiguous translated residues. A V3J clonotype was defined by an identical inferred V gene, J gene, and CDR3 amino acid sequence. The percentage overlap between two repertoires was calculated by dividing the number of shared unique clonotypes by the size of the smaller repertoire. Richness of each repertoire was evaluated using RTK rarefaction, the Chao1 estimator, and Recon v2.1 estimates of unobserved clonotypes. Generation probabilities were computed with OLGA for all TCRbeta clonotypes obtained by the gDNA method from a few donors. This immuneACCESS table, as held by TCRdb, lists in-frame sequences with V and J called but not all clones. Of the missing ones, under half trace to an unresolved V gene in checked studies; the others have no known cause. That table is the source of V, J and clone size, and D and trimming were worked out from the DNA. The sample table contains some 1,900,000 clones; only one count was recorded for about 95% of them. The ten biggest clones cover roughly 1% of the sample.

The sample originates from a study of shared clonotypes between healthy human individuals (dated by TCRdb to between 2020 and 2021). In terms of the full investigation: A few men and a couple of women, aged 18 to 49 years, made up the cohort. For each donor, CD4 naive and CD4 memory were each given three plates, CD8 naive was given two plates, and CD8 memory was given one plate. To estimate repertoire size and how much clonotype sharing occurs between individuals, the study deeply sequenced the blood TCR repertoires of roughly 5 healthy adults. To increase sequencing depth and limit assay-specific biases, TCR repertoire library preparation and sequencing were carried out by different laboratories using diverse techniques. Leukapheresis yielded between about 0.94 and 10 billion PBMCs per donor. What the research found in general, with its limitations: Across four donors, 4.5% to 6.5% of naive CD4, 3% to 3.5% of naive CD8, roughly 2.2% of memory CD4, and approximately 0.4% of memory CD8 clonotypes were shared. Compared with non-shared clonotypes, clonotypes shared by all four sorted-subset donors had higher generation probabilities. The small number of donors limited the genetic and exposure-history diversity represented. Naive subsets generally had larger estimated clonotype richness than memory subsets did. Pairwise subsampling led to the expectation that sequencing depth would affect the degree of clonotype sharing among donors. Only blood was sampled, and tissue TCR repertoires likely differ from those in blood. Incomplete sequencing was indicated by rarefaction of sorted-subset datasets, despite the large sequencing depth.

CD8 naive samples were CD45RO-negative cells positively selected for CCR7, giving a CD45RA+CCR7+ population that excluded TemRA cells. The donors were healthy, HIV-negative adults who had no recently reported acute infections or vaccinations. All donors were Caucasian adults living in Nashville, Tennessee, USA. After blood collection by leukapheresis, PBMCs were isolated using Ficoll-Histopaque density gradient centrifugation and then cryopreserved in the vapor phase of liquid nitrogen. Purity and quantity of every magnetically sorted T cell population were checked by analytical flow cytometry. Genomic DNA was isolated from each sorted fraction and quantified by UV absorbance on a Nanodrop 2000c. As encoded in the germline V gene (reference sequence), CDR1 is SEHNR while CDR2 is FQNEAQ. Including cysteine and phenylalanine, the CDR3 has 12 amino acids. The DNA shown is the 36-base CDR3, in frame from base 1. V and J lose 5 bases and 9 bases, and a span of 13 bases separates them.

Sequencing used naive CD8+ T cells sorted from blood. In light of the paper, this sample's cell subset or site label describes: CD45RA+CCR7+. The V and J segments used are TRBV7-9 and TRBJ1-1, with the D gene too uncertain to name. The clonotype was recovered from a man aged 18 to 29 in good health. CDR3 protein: CASSVLEGQAFF. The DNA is TGTGCCAGCAGCGTTTTAGAAGGCCAAGCTTTCTTT.